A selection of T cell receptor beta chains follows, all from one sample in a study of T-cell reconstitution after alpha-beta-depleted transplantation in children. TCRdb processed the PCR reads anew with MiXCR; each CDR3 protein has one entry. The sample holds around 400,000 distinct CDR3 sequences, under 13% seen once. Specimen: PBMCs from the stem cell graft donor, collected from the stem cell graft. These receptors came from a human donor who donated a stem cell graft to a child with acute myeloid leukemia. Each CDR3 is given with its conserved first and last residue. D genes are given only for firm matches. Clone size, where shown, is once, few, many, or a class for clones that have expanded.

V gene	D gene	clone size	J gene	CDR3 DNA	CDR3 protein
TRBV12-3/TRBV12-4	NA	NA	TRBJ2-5	TGTGCCAGCAGTTTGGAGGAAGGGGTGACCCAGTACTTC	CASSLEEGVTQYF
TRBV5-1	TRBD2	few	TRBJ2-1	TGCGCCAGCAGCTTGAGGGGGGGTAGCGGGGGACTCTGGAATGAGCAGTTCTTC	CASSLRGGSGGLWNEQFF
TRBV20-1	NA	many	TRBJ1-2	TGCAGTGCACCGTATAAGACAGGCCCCGGCTACACCTTC	CSAPYKTGPGYTF
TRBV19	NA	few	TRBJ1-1	TGTGCCAGTAGTATCCGGGGGGGGGACTACGGCACTGAAGCTTTCTTT	CASSIRGGDYGTEAFF
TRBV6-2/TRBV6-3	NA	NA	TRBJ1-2	TGTGCCACCAAAAAGGGCGGAAACTATGGCTACACCTTC	CATKKGGNYGYTF
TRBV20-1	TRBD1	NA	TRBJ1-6	TGCAGTGCCGAGGTCCAGGACAGGGGATCACCCCTCCACTTT	CSAEVQDRGSPLHF
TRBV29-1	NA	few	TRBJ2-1	TGCAGCGTGGGCTTAGGAGGGGCCTACAATGAGCAGTTCTTC	CSVGLGGAYNEQFF
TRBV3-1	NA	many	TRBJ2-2	TGTGCCAGCAGCTCAGGGGGGTTCACCGGGGAGCTGTTTTTT	CASSSGGFTGELFF
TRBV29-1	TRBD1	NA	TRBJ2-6	TGCAGCGTCCGAGACAGGGATAGGGCCAACGTCCTGACTTTC	CSVRDRDRANVLTF
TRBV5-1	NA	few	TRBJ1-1	TGCGCCAGCAGCTCTCGGCAGCTCCAAAGAAACACTGAAGCTTTCTTT	CASSSRQLQRNTEAFF
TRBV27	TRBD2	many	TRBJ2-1	TGTGCCAGCAGTCCGTCCCGGGGCGGGGGGTGGAATGAGCAGTTCTTC	CASSPSRGGGWNEQFF
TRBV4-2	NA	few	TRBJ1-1	TGTGCCAGCAGCGCAGGGGACGGGGACACTGAAGCTTTCTTT	CASSAGDGDTEAFF
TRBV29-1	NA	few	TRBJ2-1	TGCAGCGTTGGCGGGACGGTAGATTACAATGAGCAGTTCTTC	CSVGGTVDYNEQFF
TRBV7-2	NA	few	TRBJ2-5	TGTGCCAGCAGCTTAGCCGCCAGACAAGAGACCCAGTACTTC	CASSLAARQETQYF
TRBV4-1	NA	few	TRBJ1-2	TGCGCCAGCAGCCCAGGGACCCCAGGCGGAAATAACTTTGGCTACACCTTC	CASSPGTPGGNNFGYTF
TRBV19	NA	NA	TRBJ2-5	TGTGCCAGTAGCCCCCGGGGACACCAAGAGACCCAGTACTTC	CASSPRGHQETQYF
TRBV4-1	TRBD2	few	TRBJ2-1	TGCGCCAGCAGCCAAGGGGGACTAGCGGAGCAGTTCTTC	CASSQGGLAEQFF
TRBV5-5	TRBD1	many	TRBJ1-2	TGTGCCAGCAGCTCATCGCCACAGGGGAGAGAGGGTGGCTACACCTTC	CASSSSPQGREGGYTF
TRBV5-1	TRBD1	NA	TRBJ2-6	TGCGCCAGCAGTCGAGGGGGCGCTGGGGCCAACGTCCTGACTTTC	CASSRGGAGANVLTF
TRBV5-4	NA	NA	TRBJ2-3	TGTGCCAGCAGCTTTTCGGGGGCCAGCACAGATACGCAGTATTTT	CASSFSGASTDTQYF
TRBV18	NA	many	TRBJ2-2	TGTGCCAGCTCACTCCCGGGAAGGGTGAACACCGGGGAGCTGTTTTTT	CASSLPGRVNTGELFF
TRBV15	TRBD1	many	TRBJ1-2	TGTGCCACCAGCAGAGATTGGGACAGGGATGGCTACACCTTC	CATSRDWDRDGYTF
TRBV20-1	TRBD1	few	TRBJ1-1	TGCAGTGCTACTCCCGGGACAGGGCGGGTCACTGAAGCTTTCTTT	CSATPGTGRVTEAFF